This T cell receptor beta chain derives from a study of blood T cell repertoires in COVID-19. Study-level information: The United States, Italy and Spain were the sources of the acute and convalescent COVID-19 samples. PBMCs, B-cell-depleted T cells, or T cells provided the cDNA or gDNA that made up the material.

Original methodology: The authors estimated nucleated cell counts from reference gene primer amplification. The table came from immunoSEQ multiplex PCR; TCRdb's copy has only in-frame clones and leaves some out. From that table come the V and J calls and clone size; the DNA was used to work out D and trimming. The top ten clones hold around a quarter of a sample with 110,000 or so clones, more than 80% of them seen once. Germline trimming cut 4 bases from V and 2 bases from J; bases unmatched to any gene: 14. CDR3 length: 19 amino acids. Sequenced: peripheral blood. This receptor was obtained from a man between 70 and 80 years old with active or convalescent COVID-19. The chain uses TRBV5-3 and TRBJ2-7; 14 nucleotides align to TRBD2. TRBV5-3 falls under the ORF class, with uncertain function. DNA of the CDR3: TGTGCCAGAAGCATAGGACTAGCGGGAGGCCTATGGGTGCCCTACGAGCAGTACTTC. Its translation: CARSIGLAGGLWVPYEQYF.